A selection of T cell receptor beta chains follows, all from one sample in a study of blood T cell repertoires in COVID-19. Profiling relied on immunoSEQ multiplex PCR, and the TCRdb table lists in-frame clones only, not all of them. Among some 200,000 clones listed, about four fifths were seen once. The sequenced sample was PBMCs or T cells enriched from blood (not recorded which). The receptor source for this set is a middle-aged man who had recovered from COVID-19. The CDR3 runs from the conserved cysteine through the conserved F or W. The order of the fields is V gene, clone size, D gene, J gene, CDR3 protein, CDR3 DNA. A D gene is named only where the DNA matches it firmly. Some rows have no size entry. The others give once, few or many, or a class for an expanded clone.

v_call: TRBV30; clone_size: .; d_call: .; j_call: TRBJ1-6; cdr3_aa: CAWTDRAYSPLHF; cdr3_nt: TGTGCCTGGACGGACAGAGCGTATTCACCCCTCCACTTT
v_call: TRBV19; clone_size: once; d_call: TRBD2; j_call: TRBJ2-7; cdr3_aa: CASMPSGRATYEQYF; cdr3_nt: TGTGCCAGTATGCCTAGCGGGAGGGCCACCTACGAGCAGTACTTC
v_call: TRBV18; clone_size: .; d_call: TRBD1; j_call: TRBJ1-6; cdr3_aa: CASSPTGLNSPLHF; cdr3_nt: TGTGCCAGCTCACCGACAGGGCTGAACTCACCCCTCCACTTT
v_call: TRBV7-6; clone_size: .; d_call: .; j_call: TRBJ1-2; cdr3_aa: CASSSGSYGYTF; cdr3_nt: TGTGCCAGCAGCTCAGGGTCCTATGGCTACACCTTC
v_call: TRBV5-1; clone_size: .; d_call: TRBD2; j_call: TRBJ2-3; cdr3_aa: CASSLSLAGSTDTQYF; cdr3_nt: TGCGCCAGCAGCTTGTCATTAGCGGGAAGCACAGATACGCAGTATTTT
v_call: TRBV7-3; clone_size: .; d_call: TRBD2; j_call: TRBJ2-7; cdr3_aa: CASSPLGLADYEQYF; cdr3_nt: TGTGCCAGCAGCCCGCTGGGACTAGCGGACTACGAGCAGTACTTC
v_call: TRBV5-5; clone_size: .; d_call: TRBD1; j_call: TRBJ1-2; cdr3_aa: CASSSGTGRYGYTF; cdr3_nt: TGTGCCAGCAGCTCCGGGACAGGGCGCTATGGCTACACCTTC
v_call: TRBV27; clone_size: .; d_call: .; j_call: TRBJ1-6; cdr3_aa: CASSLLGQDSPLHF; cdr3_nt: TGTGCCAGCAGTTTATTGGGTCAGGATTCACCCCTCCACTTT
v_call: TRBV18; clone_size: many; d_call: TRBD1; j_call: TRBJ1-5; cdr3_aa: CASSPRQGRDQPQHF; cdr3_nt: TGTGCCAGCTCACCAAGACAGGGACGGGACCAGCCCCAGCATTTT
v_call: TRBV6-5; clone_size: .; d_call: .; j_call: TRBJ1-6; cdr3_aa: CASSWGDSPLHF; cdr3_nt: TGTGCCAGCAGTTGGGGCGATTCACCCCTCCACTTT
v_call: TRBV6-5; clone_size: .; d_call: TRBD1; j_call: TRBJ2-7; cdr3_aa: CASIPGQGADEQYF; cdr3_nt: TGTGCCAGCATCCCGGGACAGGGTGCCGACGAGCAGTACTTC
v_call: TRBV20-1; clone_size: .; d_call: TRBD1; j_call: TRBJ2-7; cdr3_aa: CSAGTGEEQYF; cdr3_nt: TGCAGTGCTGGGACAGGGGAAGAGCAGTACTTC
v_call: TRBV7-9; clone_size: .; d_call: .; j_call: TRBJ1-5; cdr3_aa: CASSSGFQPQHF; cdr3_nt: TGTGCCAGCAGCTCAGGGTTTCAGCCCCAGCATTTT
v_call: TRBV4-3; clone_size: .; d_call: TRBD1; j_call: TRBJ1-2; cdr3_aa: CASSQVHRGRYGYTF; cdr3_nt: TGCGCCAGCAGCCAAGTACACAGGGGCCGCTATGGCTACACCTTC
v_call: TRBV5-5; clone_size: once; d_call: TRBD1; j_call: TRBJ1-1; cdr3_aa: CASSRGTGGKNTEAFF; cdr3_nt: TGTGCCAGCAGCCGCGGGACAGGGGGAAAGAACACTGAAGCTTTCTTT
v_call: TRBV7-9; clone_size: .; d_call: TRBD1; j_call: TRBJ1-5; cdr3_aa: CASSQITGGQDQPQHF; cdr3_nt: TGTGCCAGCAGCCAGATAACAGGGGGCCAGGATCAGCCCCAGCATTTT
v_call: TRBV6-1; clone_size: .; d_call: .; j_call: TRBJ1-2; cdr3_aa: CASSESLAANYGYTF; cdr3_nt: TGTGCCAGCAGTGAAAGTTTGGCAGCGAACTATGGCTACACCTTC
v_call: TRBV5-1; clone_size: .; d_call: .; j_call: TRBJ2-5; cdr3_aa: CASSLAGTTQETQYF; cdr3_nt: TGCGCCAGCAGCTTGGCTGGGACAACGCAAGAGACCCAGTACTTC
v_call: TRBV27; clone_size: .; d_call: .; j_call: TRBJ2-1; cdr3_aa: CAGGRGNEQFF; cdr3_nt: TGTGCCGGCGGGCGGGGCAATGAGCAGTTCTTC
v_call: TRBV5-1; clone_size: .; d_call: TRBD1; j_call: TRBJ2-7; cdr3_aa: CASSLGTGSYHEQYF; cdr3_nt: TGCGCCAGCAGCTTGGGGACAGGGTCGTACCACGAGCAGTACTTC
v_call: TRBV19; clone_size: .; d_call: TRBD1; j_call: TRBJ2-5; cdr3_aa: CASSMGDRAQETQYF; cdr3_nt: TGTGCCAGTAGTATGGGGGACAGGGCGCAAGAGACCCAGTACTTC
v_call: TRBV6-5; clone_size: .; d_call: .; j_call: TRBJ1-5; cdr3_aa: CASRAHEGNQPQHF; cdr3_nt: TGTGCCAGCAGGGCGCATGAGGGCAATCAGCCCCAGCATTTT
v_call: TRBV27; clone_size: .; d_call: TRBD2; j_call: TRBJ2-5; cdr3_aa: CASSVREGWRETQYF; cdr3_nt: TGTGCCAGCAGCGTGCGGGAGGGCTGGAGAGAGACCCAGTACTTC
v_call: TRBV25-1; clone_size: .; d_call: TRBD2; j_call: TRBJ2-3; cdr3_aa: CASSDPSGDSTDTQYF; cdr3_nt: TGTGCCAGCAGTGACCCTAGCGGGGATAGCACAGATACGCAGTATTTT
v_call: TRBV12-3/TRBV12-4; clone_size: .; d_call: TRBD1; j_call: TRBJ1-1; cdr3_aa: CASSSTGDTEAFF; cdr3_nt: TGTGCCAGCAGCTCAACAGGGGACACTGAAGCTTTCTTT
v_call: TRBV18; clone_size: .; d_call: TRBD1; j_call: TRBJ1-1; cdr3_aa: CASSRTGERTEAFF; cdr3_nt: TGTGCCAGCTCACGTACAGGGGAGCGCACTGAAGCTTTCTTT
v_call: TRBV6-5; clone_size: .; d_call: .; j_call: TRBJ2-7; cdr3_aa: CASNANAASYEQYF; cdr3_nt: TGTGCCAGCAACGCGAATGCGGCCTCCTACGAGCAGTACTTC
v_call: TRBV7-2; clone_size: .; d_call: .; j_call: TRBJ2-5; cdr3_aa: CASSLVRSASFETQYF; cdr3_nt: TGTGCCAGCAGCTTAGTCCGTAGCGCTTCCTTTGAGACCCAGTACTTC
v_call: TRBV5-1; clone_size: .; d_call: .; j_call: TRBJ1-3; cdr3_aa: CASSPGTSSGNTIYF; cdr3_nt: TGCGCCAGCAGCCCAGGGACAAGCTCTGGAAACACCATATATTTT
v_call: TRBV28; clone_size: .; d_call: .; j_call: TRBJ1-1; cdr3_aa: CASSLPGGSLRGTEAFF; cdr3_nt: TGTGCCAGCAGTCTCCCGGGGGGCTCTCTACGGGGCACTGAAGCTTTCTTT
v_call: TRBV3-1/TRBV3-2; clone_size: .; d_call: .; j_call: TRBJ2-3; cdr3_aa: CASSQDNNRAGTQYF; cdr3_nt: TGTGCCAGCAGCCAAGATAACAACCGCGCGGGTACGCAGTATTTT
v_call: TRBV3-1/TRBV3-2; clone_size: .; d_call: .; j_call: TRBJ1-5; cdr3_aa: CASSQAGAHSNQPQHF; cdr3_nt: TGTGCCAGCAGCCAAGCAGGGGCGCATAGCAATCAGCCCCAGCATTTT
v_call: TRBV5-4; clone_size: .; d_call: TRBD2; j_call: TRBJ2-3; cdr3_aa: CASSFLIAGASTDTQYF; cdr3_nt: TGTGCCAGCAGCTTTCTGATAGCGGGAGCTAGCACAGATACGCAGTATTTT
v_call: TRBV6-6; clone_size: .; d_call: TRBD1; j_call: TRBJ1-2; cdr3_aa: CASSSTQGAGYTF; cdr3_nt: TGTGCCAGCAGCTCAACGCAGGGGGCCGGCTACACCTTC
v_call: TRBV19; clone_size: .; d_call: TRBD2; j_call: TRBJ2-5; cdr3_aa: CASSVGRGETQYF; cdr3_nt: TGTGCCAGTAGTGTAGGGAGGGGAGAGACCCAGTACTTC
v_call: TRBV18; clone_size: .; d_call: TRBD1; j_call: TRBJ2-7; cdr3_aa: CASSPRDRGVRKYF; cdr3_nt: TGTGCCAGCTCACCACGGGACAGGGGAGTTAGGAAGTACTTC